This entry features one TCR beta chain sequence. Its antigen is as yet unknown. The data belong to a study of T-cell reconstitution after alpha-beta-depleted transplantation in children. CDR1 is DFQATT and CDR2 is SNEGSKA in the germline V gene (reference sequence). The CDR3 spans 15 residues. V was shortened by 0 bases and J by 0 bases, with 8 bases between the two germline ends. A library of TCRbeta sequences, prepared with unique molecular identifiers, was generated. TCRdb passed the PCR reads through MiXCR, listing each CDR3 protein once. The sample consists of 580,000 or so distinct CDR3 sequences, roughly 23% of them appearing once. Study outcomes and limitations: The authors attributed T-cell counts and diversity one year after transplant mostly to newly produced T cells.

This receptor was identified in a boy younger than two who had a stem cell transplant for acute myeloid leukemia, so the T cells may come from the graft donor. The chain uses TRBV20-1 and TRBJ1-4; no reliable D call. Source: PBMCs, mostly from graft donor cells, taken 360 days after TCRalphabeta/CD19-depleted stem cell transplant. The chain's CDR3 is CSARDFPSTNEKLFF. Here the CDR3 DNA reads TGCAGTGCTAGAGATTTCCCCTCAACTAATGAAAAACTGTTTTTT.